This is a list of T cell receptor beta chains from one sample in a study of blood T cell repertoires in COVID-19. TCRdb's table, derived via immunoSEQ multiplex PCR, lists solely in-frame clones and lacks some. Seen here are fewer than 200,000 clones, about 80% observed once, and the top ten hold roughly a tenth. The sample comprised peripheral blood. The source of these receptors is a man aged 70 or older with active or convalescent COVID-19. CDR3s include the opening cysteine and the closing phenylalanine or tryptophan. The order of the fields is clone size, CDR3 length, V gene, D gene, J gene, CDR3 DNA, CDR3 protein. D genes are given only for firm matches. The size of a clone is reported for some rows only, either as once, few or many, or as a class for expanded clones.

clone_size: .
cdr3_length: 13
v_call: TRBV5-5
d_call: .
j_call: TRBJ2-4
cdr3_nt: TGTGCCAGCAGCTTGGAGGGGGTAAACATTCAGTACTTC
cdr3_aa: CASSLEGVNIQYF

clone_size: .
cdr3_length: 14
v_call: TRBV19
d_call: .
j_call: TRBJ1-1
cdr3_nt: TGTGCCAGTAGTTCGACGGACAAGAACACTGAAGCTTTCTTT
cdr3_aa: CASSSTDKNTEAFF

clone_size: .
cdr3_length: 17
v_call: TRBV15
d_call: .
j_call: TRBJ1-1
cdr3_nt: TGTGCCACCAGCAGAGATCGTGGGGCAGGGGATTACACTGAAGCTTTCTTT
cdr3_aa: CATSRDRGAGDYTEAFF

clone_size: .
cdr3_length: 11
v_call: TRBV21-1
d_call: .
j_call: TRBJ2-3
cdr3_nt: TGTGCCAGCACGGGGATAAGCACGCAGTATTTT
cdr3_aa: CASTGISTQYF

clone_size: .
cdr3_length: 14
v_call: TRBV30
d_call: TRBD1
j_call: TRBJ1-4
cdr3_nt: TGTGCCTGGAACAGGGGGGAGGGCGAGGAAAAACTGTTTTTT
cdr3_aa: CAWNRGEGEEKLFF

clone_size: few
cdr3_length: 13
v_call: TRBV12-3/TRBV12-4
d_call: .
j_call: TRBJ2-7
cdr3_nt: TGTGCCAGCAGTTTACGACAGTCCTACGAGCAGTACTTC
cdr3_aa: CASSLRQSYEQYF

clone_size: .
cdr3_length: 14
v_call: TRBV11-2
d_call: TRBD2
j_call: TRBJ2-1
cdr3_nt: TGTGCCAGCAGCTTGGGGGGGAAGTACAATGAGCAGTTCTTC
cdr3_aa: CASSLGGKYNEQFF

clone_size: .
cdr3_length: 15
v_call: TRBV24-1
d_call: TRBD2
j_call: TRBJ2-2
cdr3_nt: TGTGCCACCAGGGAAACTAGCGGAACCACCGGGGAGCTGTTTTTT
cdr3_aa: CATRETSGTTGELFF

clone_size: .
cdr3_length: 16
v_call: TRBV6-6
d_call: .
j_call: TRBJ1-5
cdr3_nt: TGTGCCAGCAGTATCGTCGGGAGGGAGGGCAATCAGCCCCAGCATTTT
cdr3_aa: CASSIVGREGNQPQHF

clone_size: .
cdr3_length: 15
v_call: TRBV4-3
d_call: TRBD2
j_call: TRBJ2-5
cdr3_nt: TGCGCCAGCAGCCAGGAGACTAGCGGGAGGGAGACCCAGTACTTC
cdr3_aa: CASSQETSGRETQYF

clone_size: .
cdr3_length: 15
v_call: TRBV7-9
d_call: .
j_call: TRBJ1-5
cdr3_nt: TGTGCCAGCAGCTTAGATCCCTCGGGGAACTCGCCCCAGCATTTT
cdr3_aa: CASSLDPSGNSPQHF

clone_size: .
cdr3_length: 16
v_call: TRBV6-5
d_call: .
j_call: TRBJ1-5
cdr3_nt: TGTGCCAGCAGTTACTCACAGGGCTCAGGCAATCAGCCCCAGCATTTT
cdr3_aa: CASSYSQGSGNQPQHF

clone_size: .
cdr3_length: 15
v_call: TRBV2
d_call: TRBD1
j_call: TRBJ1-5
cdr3_nt: TGTGCCAGCAGTTTCCAGGGGGCAAACAATCAGCCCCAGCATTTT
cdr3_aa: CASSFQGANNQPQHF

clone_size: .
cdr3_length: 15
v_call: TRBV19
d_call: TRBD1
j_call: TRBJ1-2
cdr3_nt: TGTGCCAGTAGTCCGGGCAGGGGGCGCCTGAACGGCTACACCTTC
cdr3_aa: CASSPGRGRLNGYTF

clone_size: .
cdr3_length: 17
v_call: TRBV27
d_call: .
j_call: TRBJ1-5
cdr3_nt: TGTGCCAGCAGTTCCCGGTTAGTATCCAGGGGTAGTCAGCCCCAGCATTTT
cdr3_aa: CASSSRLVSRGSQPQHF

clone_size: .
cdr3_length: 14
v_call: TRBV11-2
d_call: .
j_call: TRBJ1-6
cdr3_nt: TGTGCCAGCAGCCTCGGACAGCATAATTCACCCCTCCACTTT
cdr3_aa: CASSLGQHNSPLHF

clone_size: .
cdr3_length: 14
v_call: TRBV19
d_call: .
j_call: TRBJ1-6
cdr3_nt: TGTGCCAGTAGTATTCTGACAGTAACCTCACCCCTCCACTTT
cdr3_aa: CASSILTVTSPLHF

clone_size: once
cdr3_length: 19
v_call: TRBV5-4
d_call: TRBD1
j_call: TRBJ2-6
cdr3_nt: TGTGCCAGCAGCTTGGTCGGGGACAGACGCGACTCTGGGGCCAACGTCCTGACTTTC
cdr3_aa: CASSLVGDRRDSGANVLTF

clone_size: .
cdr3_length: 13
v_call: TRBV15
d_call: .
j_call: TRBJ2-7
cdr3_nt: TGTGCCACCACCGGGGGATATTTTTACGAGCAGTACTTC
cdr3_aa: CATTGGYFYEQYF

clone_size: .
cdr3_length: 15
v_call: TRBV28
d_call: .
j_call: TRBJ2-2
cdr3_nt: TGTGCCAGCAGTTCGCTACCGGTTCTCTCAAGGGAGCTGTTTTTT
cdr3_aa: CASSSLPVLSRELFF

clone_size: .
cdr3_length: 17
v_call: TRBV28
d_call: .
j_call: TRBJ2-2
cdr3_nt: TGTGCCAGCAGTTTCCTAAGGTATCGGGAGAACACCGGGGAGCTGTTTTTT
cdr3_aa: CASSFLRYRENTGELFF

clone_size: .
cdr3_length: 15
v_call: TRBV15
d_call: .
j_call: TRBJ2-7
cdr3_nt: TGTGCCACCAGCAGAGGGGGGGAAAGTACCTACGAGCAGTACTTC
cdr3_aa: CATSRGGESTYEQYF